Sequencing of this TCR beta chain was carried out in a study of cytomegalovirus exposure and HLA in healthy donors. Study at large: Among about 179 million T cells, an earlier analysis found around 100 million unique TCR beta sequences.

The PCR used 60 Vbeta and 13 Jbeta primers. This table comes from immunoSEQ multiplex PCR, and its TCRdb copy is limited to in-frame clones, with some not included. The repertoire holds about 150,000 clones, 75% seen once, with around 7% in the top ten. As concerns this clone: Its matching antigen is unknown.

Notes on the study in general: Analyzed later, association rates of TCRs varied across HLA loci, with DRB1 most and HLA-C fewest. Analysis was carried out at a later point, and it linked a missense DCLRE1C variant to TCR beta V- and J-gene trimming. The study flagged roughly 150 TCR beta chains as cytomegalovirus-associated.

After removal of 4 bases from V and 7 bases from J, the junction contained 7 bases not matched to a gene. This CDR3 region has 15 residues. CDR1 and CDR2 from the germline V gene are LNHDA and SQIVND (reference sequence). This chain uses TRBV19 with TRBJ2-2; 9 nucleotides agree with TRBD1. The sequenced sample was PBMCs. This TCR was recovered from a young man in good health and CMV-seronegative. The CDR3 nucleotides are TGTGCCAGTAGTACGAATACAGGGGGCATCGGGGAGCTGTTTTTT. Translation: CASSTNTGGIGELFF.